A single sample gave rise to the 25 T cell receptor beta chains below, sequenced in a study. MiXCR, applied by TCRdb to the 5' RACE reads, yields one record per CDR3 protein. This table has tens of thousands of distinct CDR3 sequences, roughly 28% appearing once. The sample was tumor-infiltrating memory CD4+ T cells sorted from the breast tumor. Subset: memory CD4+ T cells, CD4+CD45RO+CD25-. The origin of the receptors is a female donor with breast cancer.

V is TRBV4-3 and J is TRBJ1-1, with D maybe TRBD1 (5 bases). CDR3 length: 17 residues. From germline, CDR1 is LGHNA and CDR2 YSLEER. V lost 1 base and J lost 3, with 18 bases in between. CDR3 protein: CASSQGGGDPRYTEAFF. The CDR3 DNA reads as TGCGCCAGCAGCCAAGGGGGAGGGGACCCAAGGTACACTGAAGCTTTCTTT.

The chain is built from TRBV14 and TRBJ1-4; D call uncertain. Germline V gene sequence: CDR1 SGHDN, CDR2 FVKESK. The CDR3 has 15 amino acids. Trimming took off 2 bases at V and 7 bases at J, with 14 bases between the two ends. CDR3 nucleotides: TGTGCCAGCAGCCAATCACGGGGTCTCGGTGAAAAACTGTTTTTT. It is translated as CASSQSRGLGEKLFF. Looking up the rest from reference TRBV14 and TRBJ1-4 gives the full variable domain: EAGVTQFPSHSVIEKGQTVTLRCDPISGHDNLYWYRRVMGKEIKFLLHFVKESKQDESGMPNNRFLAERTGGTYSTLKVQPAELEDSGVYFCASSQSRGLGEKLFFGSGTQLSVL.

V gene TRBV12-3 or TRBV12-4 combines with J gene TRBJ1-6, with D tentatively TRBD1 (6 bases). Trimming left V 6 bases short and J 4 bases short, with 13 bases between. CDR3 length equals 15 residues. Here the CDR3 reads CASRKQGRYNSPLHF. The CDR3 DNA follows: TGTGCCAGCAGAAAACAGGGACGGTATAATTCACCCCTCCACTTT.

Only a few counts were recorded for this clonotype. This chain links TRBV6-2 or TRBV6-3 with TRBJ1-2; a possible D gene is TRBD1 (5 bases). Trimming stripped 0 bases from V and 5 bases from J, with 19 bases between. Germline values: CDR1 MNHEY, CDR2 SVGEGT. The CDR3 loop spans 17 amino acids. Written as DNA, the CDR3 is TGTGCCAGCAGTTACTCAGGGCGCGGGATTGGGGCTTATGGCTACACCTTC. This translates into CASSYSGRGIGAYGYTF.

The CDR3, as DNA: TGCAGCGTTGAGCTACGTAAGGGTGAAAAACTGTTTTTT. Its protein product is CSVELRKGEKLFF. J is TRBJ1-4 and V is TRBV29-1; D unresolved. Germline loops: CDR1 SQVTM, CDR2 ANQGSEA. Trimming took off 3 bases at V and 7 bases at J, with 12 bases between the two ends. This CDR3 comprises 13 residues.

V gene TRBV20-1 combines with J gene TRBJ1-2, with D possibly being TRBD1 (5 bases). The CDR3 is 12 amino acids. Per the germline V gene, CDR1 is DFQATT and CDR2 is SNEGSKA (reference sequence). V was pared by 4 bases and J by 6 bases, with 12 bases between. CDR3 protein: CSAIAGTDGYTF. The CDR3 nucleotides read TGCAGTGCTATTGCTGGGACTGATGGCTACACCTTC.

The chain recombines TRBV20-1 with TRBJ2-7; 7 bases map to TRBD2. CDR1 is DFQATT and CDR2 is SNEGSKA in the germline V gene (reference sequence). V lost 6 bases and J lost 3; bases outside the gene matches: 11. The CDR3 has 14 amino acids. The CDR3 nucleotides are TGCAGTGCAATAAGAGCGGGGCTAAGCTACGAGCAGTACTTC. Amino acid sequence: CSAIRAGLSYEQYF.

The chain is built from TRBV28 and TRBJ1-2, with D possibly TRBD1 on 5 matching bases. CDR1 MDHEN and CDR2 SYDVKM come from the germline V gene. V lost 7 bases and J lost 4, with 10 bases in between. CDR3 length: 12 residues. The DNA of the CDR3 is TGTGCCAGCACGGACACCTTCTATGGCTACACCTTC. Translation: CASTDTFYGYTF.

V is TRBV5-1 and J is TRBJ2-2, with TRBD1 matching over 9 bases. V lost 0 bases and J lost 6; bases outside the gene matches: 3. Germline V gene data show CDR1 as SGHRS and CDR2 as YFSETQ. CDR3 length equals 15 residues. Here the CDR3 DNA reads TGCGCCAGCAGCTTGGGCCGGACAGGGGCCGGGGAGCTGTTTTTT. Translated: CASSLGRTGAGELFF.

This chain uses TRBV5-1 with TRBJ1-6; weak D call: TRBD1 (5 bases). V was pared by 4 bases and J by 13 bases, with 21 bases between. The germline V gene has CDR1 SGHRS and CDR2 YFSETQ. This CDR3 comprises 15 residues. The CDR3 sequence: CASSQSWGGSSPLHF. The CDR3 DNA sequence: TGCGCCAGCAGCCAGTCGTGGGGGGGTAGTTCGCCCCTCCACTTT.

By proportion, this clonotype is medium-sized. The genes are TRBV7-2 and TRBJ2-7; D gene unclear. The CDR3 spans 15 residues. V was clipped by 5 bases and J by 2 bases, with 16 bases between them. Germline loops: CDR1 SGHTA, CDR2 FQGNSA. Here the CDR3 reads CASSAGRAPTYEQYF. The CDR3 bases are TGTGCCAGCAGCGCAGGACGAGCCCCTACCTACGAGCAGTACTTC.

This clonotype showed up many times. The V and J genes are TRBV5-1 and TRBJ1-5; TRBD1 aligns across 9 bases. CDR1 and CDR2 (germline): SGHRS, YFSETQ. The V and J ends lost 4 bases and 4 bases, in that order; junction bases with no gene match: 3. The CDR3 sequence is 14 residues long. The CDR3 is CASSTGTGNQPQHF. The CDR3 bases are TGCGCCAGCAGCACTGGGACAGGGAATCAGCCCCAGCATTTT.

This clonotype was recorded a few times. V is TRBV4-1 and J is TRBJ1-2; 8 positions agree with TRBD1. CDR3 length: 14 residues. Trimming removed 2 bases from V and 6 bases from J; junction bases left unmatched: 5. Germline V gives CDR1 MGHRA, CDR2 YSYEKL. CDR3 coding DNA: TGCGCCAGCAGCCAACCCAGGGGGCTGAATGGCTACACCTTC. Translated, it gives CASSQPRGLNGYTF.

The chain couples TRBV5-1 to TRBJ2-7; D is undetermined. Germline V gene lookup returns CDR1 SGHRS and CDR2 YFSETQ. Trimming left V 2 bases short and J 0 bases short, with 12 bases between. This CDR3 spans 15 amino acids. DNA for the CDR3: TGCGCCAGCAGCTTCAGTAGTTCGGGCTCCTACGAGCAGTACTTC. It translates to CASSFSSSGSYEQYF.

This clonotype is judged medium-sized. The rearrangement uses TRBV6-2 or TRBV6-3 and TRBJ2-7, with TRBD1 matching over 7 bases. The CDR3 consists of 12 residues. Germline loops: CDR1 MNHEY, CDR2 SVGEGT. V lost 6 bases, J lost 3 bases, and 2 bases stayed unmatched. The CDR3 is CASRTGYYEQYF. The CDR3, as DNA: TGTGCCAGCAGGACAGGGTACTACGAGCAGTACTTC.

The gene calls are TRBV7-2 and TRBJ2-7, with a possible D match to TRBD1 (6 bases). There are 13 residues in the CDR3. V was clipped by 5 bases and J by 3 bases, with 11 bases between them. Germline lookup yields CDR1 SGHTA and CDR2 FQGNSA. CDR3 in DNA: TGTGCCAGCAGCATCGGACAGATCTACGAGCAGTACTTC. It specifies CASSIGQIYEQYF.

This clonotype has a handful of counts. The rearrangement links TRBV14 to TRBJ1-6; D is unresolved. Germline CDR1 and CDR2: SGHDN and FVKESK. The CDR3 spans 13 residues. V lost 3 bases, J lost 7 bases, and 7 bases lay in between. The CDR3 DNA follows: TGTGCCAGCAGCCAGGCGTTAAATTCACCCCTCCACTTT. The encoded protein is CASSQALNSPLHF.

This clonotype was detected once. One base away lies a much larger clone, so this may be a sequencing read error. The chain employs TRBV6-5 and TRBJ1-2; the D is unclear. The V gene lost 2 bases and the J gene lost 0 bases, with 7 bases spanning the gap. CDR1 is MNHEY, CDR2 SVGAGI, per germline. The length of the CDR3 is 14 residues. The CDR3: CASSYGVANYGYTF. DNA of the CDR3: TGTGCCAGCAGTTACGGTGTGGCTAACTATGGCTACACCTTC.

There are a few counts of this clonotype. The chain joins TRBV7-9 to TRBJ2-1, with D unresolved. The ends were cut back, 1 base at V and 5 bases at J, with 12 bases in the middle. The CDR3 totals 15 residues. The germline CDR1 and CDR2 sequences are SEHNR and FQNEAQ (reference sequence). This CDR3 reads CASSLGGTEDNEQFF. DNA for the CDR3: TGTGCCAGCAGCTTAGGGGGAACTGAGGACAATGAGCAGTTCTTC.

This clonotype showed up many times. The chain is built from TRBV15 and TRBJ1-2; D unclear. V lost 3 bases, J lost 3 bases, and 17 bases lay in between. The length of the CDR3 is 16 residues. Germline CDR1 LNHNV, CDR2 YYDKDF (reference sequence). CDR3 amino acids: CATSSWGETVHYGYTF. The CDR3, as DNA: TGTGCCACCAGCAGTTGGGGAGAGACGGTACACTATGGCTACACCTTC.

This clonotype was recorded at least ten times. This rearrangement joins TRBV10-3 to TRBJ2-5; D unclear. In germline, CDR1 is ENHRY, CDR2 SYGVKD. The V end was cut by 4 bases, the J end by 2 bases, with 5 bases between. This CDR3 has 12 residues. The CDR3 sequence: CAISGEQETQYF. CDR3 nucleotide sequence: TGTGCCATCAGTGGGGAACAAGAGACCCAGTACTTC.

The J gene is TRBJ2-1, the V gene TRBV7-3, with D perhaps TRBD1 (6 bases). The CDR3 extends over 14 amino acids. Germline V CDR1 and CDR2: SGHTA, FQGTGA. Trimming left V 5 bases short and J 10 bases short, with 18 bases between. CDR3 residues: CASSMGALPMEQFF. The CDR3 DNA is TGTGCCAGCAGCATGGGGGCACTGCCTATGGAGCAGTTCTTC.

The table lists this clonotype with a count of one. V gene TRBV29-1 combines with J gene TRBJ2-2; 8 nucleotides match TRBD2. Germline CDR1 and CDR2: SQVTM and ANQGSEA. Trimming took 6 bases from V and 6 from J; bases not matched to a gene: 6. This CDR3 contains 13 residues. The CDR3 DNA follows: TGCAGCGTCCAGAGCGGGGGAGCCGGGGAGCTGTTTTTT. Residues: CSVQSGGAGELFF.

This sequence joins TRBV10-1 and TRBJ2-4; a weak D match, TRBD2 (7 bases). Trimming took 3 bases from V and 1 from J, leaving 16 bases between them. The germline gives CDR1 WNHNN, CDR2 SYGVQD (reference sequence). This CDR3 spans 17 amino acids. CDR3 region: CASSDGGRERAKNIQYF. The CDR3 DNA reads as TGCGCCAGCAGTGATGGGGGGCGGGAGAGGGCCAAAAACATTCAGTACTTC.

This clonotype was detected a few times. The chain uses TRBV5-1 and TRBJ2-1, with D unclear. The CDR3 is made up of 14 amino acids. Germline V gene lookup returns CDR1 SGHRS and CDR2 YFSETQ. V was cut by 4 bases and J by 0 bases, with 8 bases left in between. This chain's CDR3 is CASSPESSYNEQFF. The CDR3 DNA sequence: TGCGCCAGCAGCCCCGAGAGCTCCTACAATGAGCAGTTCTTC.